This T cell receptor beta chain was obtained from a study of regulatory T cells in long-lasting Graves disease. Regarding time point: newly diagnosed GD, antithyroid drugs for less than 3 months. Preparation of the TCR library used RNA extracted from PBMCs. Study conclusions and caveats: TCR diversity was lower in persistent than newly diagnosed Graves' disease. New patients shared fewer public clonotypes (about 1,000) than persistent patients did (2,741).

In regard to this clonotype: What it binds is not known.

Germline CDR1 LNHDA, CDR2 SQIVND (reference sequence). The CDR3 extends over 13 amino acids. V was pared by 9 bases and J by 1 base, with 9 bases between. Arm-PCR of CDR3 regions and iRepertoire HTBI primers were used to build TCR beta libraries. Via MiXCR, TCRdb re-called the multiplex PCR reads, giving one row per CDR3 protein. The repertoire holds under 700,000 distinct CDR3 sequences, with around 16% as singletons. This sample also belongs to another study, concerning T cells in Graves' hyperthyroidism and ophthalmopathy.

Sequenced here: peripheral blood mononuclear cells (PBMCs), sampled at new diagnosis, from a patient treated with antithyroid drugs. This receptor was taken from a woman aged 40-65 years with Graves disease. This chain links TRBV19 with TRBJ2-2; tentatively, D is TRBD1 (6 bases). The CDR3 loop reads CASGQMNTGELFF. CDR3 bases: TGTGCCAGCGGACAGATGAACACCGGGGAGCTGTTTTTT.